The 26 T cell receptor beta chains below were found in one sample sequenced in a study of CD8 T cells in ankylosing spondylitis. Study-level results: Ankylosing spondylitis blood appeared to be characterized by a TCR beta motif of roughly eight highly homologous variants.

What these receptors recognize is not known. TCRdb re-analysed the 5' RACE reads in MiXCR, keeping a single row per CDR3 protein. The sample carries a few hundred thousand distinct CDR3 sequences, 6.5% to 10% recorded once. The material sequenced was blood, either unsorted or a sorted T cell fraction (not recorded which). The origin of the receptors is a male donor with ankylosing spondylitis.

The chain carries TRBV25-1 and TRBJ2-3; D not resolved. V shed 3 bases and J shed 3 bases, with 10 bases lying between them. The CDR3 runs to 14 residues. The germline gives CDR1 MGHDK, CDR2 SYGVNS. In DNA form, the CDR3 reads TGTGCCAGCAGTGATGACATTCCTACAGATACGCAGTATTTT. It encodes CASSDDIPTDTQYF.

This clonotype has at least ten counts. V gene TRBV10-3 combines with J gene TRBJ2-7, with D perhaps matching TRBD2 (5 bases). This CDR3 contains 13 residues. Germline CDR1 ENHRY, CDR2 SYGVKD. V dropped 11 bases and J dropped 6 bases, with 20 bases sitting between them. Written as DNA, the CDR3 is TGTGCCTCCGGACTGGAGCCTAGCTTCGAGCAGTACTTC. Its translation: CASGLEPSFEQYF.

The table lists this clonotype with many counts. The chain is built from TRBV7-2 and TRBJ1-5, with no clear D. The germline V gene encodes CDR1 SGHTA and CDR2 FQGNSA. V was trimmed by 5 bases and J by 6 bases, leaving 14 bases between them. The CDR3 sequence is 14 residues long. CDR3 in DNA: TGTGCCAGCAGCAGGAGCCTGGGTGGTCAGCCCCAGCATTTT. It codes for CASSRSLGGQPQHF.

The gene calls are TRBV7-2 and TRBJ2-1; TRBD2 agrees at 9 bases. V gave up 3 bases and J gave up 10 bases; unmatched junction bases: 10. CDR1 SGHTA and CDR2 FQGNSA come from the germline V gene. The CDR3 is 15 residues long. The CDR3 is CASSFSGLALTEQFF. The CDR3 DNA follows: TGTGCCAGCAGCTTTTCGGGACTAGCCCTAACGGAGCAGTTCTTC.

This clonotype was observed a handful of times. The chain uses TRBV7-3 and TRBJ2-3; TRBD2 matches at 8 bases. Germline-derived CDR1 and CDR2 are SGHTA and FQGTGA. The J segment lost 2 bases and the V segment lost 5 bases, leaving 9 bases of the junction unmatched. The CDR3 loop spans 16 amino acids. The CDR3 loop reads CASSPSPAGATDTQYF. For the CDR3, the DNA is TGTGCCAGCAGCCCAAGCCCAGCGGGAGCCACAGATACGCAGTATTTT. The entire variable domain, with the rest obtained from reference TRBV7-3 and TRBJ2-3, is as follows: GAGVSQTPSNKVTEKGKYVELRCDPISGHTALYWYRQSLGQGPEFLIYFQGTGAADDSGLPNDRFFAVRPEGSVSTLKIQRTERGDSAVYLCASSPSPAGATDTQYFGPGTRLTVL.

The chain combines TRBV29-1 with TRBJ2-5; possibly TRBD2 for D (7 bases). Trimming cost V 3 bases and J 6 bases, with 17 bases left between them. The CDR3 sequence is 14 residues long. In germline, CDR1 is SQVTM, CDR2 ANQGSEA. The DNA for the CDR3 is TGCAGCGTTGATTCAGGGGACTATACGAAGACCCAGTACTTC. This codes for CSVDSGDYTKTQYF. The full variable domain, in which reference TRBV29-1 and TRBJ2-5 provide the parts outside the CDR3, is SAVISQKPSRDICQRGTSLTIQCQVDSQVTMMFWYRQQPGQSLTLIATANQGSEATYESGFVIDKFPISRPNLTFSTLTVSNMSPEDSSIYLCSVDSGDYTKTQYFGPGTRLLVL.

This clonotype appeared a few times. The chain joins TRBV7-9 to TRBJ2-3; D is perhaps TRBD1 or TRBD2 (6 bases each). The V end lost 5 bases, the J end lost 1 base, and 16 bases lay between the germline ends. This CDR3 is 16 amino acids long. CDR1 SEHNR and CDR2 FQNEAQ come from the germline V gene (reference sequence). CDR3 loop: CASSLGGGAGTDTQYF. CDR3 nucleotides: TGTGCCAGCAGCCTTGGAGGGGGAGCTGGCACAGATACGCAGTATTTT. The full variable domain, in which reference TRBV7-9 and TRBJ2-3 provide the parts outside the CDR3, is DTGVSQNPRHKITKRGQNVTFRCDPISEHNRLYWYRQTLGQGPEFLTYFQNEAQLEKSRLLSDRFSAERPKGSFSTLEIQRTEQGDSAMYLCASSLGGGAGTDTQYFGPGTRLTVL.

This clonotype was seen more than once but under ten times. The chain joins TRBV5-6 to TRBJ1-5; no clear D gene. Germline V lookup: CDR1 SGHDT, CDR2 YYEEEE. The CDR3 runs to 14 residues. The V end lost 0 bases, the J end lost 5 bases, and 9 bases lay between the germline ends. The CDR3 here is CASSLGAGDQPQHF. The DNA for the CDR3 is TGTGCCAGCAGCTTGGGGGCGGGAGATCAGCCCCAGCATTTT.

This clonotype showed up many times. This sequence joins TRBV27 and TRBJ2-1, with D unresolved. CDR1 and CDR2 from the germline V gene are MNHEY and SMNVEV (reference sequence). This CDR3 has 12 amino acids. Trimming pared 6 bases from V and 0 bases from J, leaving 3 bases between. The CDR3 loop reads CASSGSYNEQFF. Here the CDR3 DNA reads TGTGCCAGCAGCGGCTCCTACAATGAGCAGTTCTTC.

At least ten counts were recorded for this clonotype. The rearrangement links TRBV7-9 to TRBJ2-7; D may match TRBD1 or TRBD2 (5 bases each). The CDR3 totals 13 residues. Trimming stripped 3 bases from V and 7 bases from J, with 13 bases between. The germline V gene encodes CDR1 SEHNR and CDR2 FQNEAQ (reference sequence). Here the CDR3 DNA reads TGTGCCAGCAGCTTGACAGCCGGCGGGGAGCAGTACTTC. Translated, it gives CASSLTAGGEQYF.

This clonotype has only a few counts. The rearrangement uses TRBV29-1 and TRBJ2-5; 9 positions match TRBD1. V shed 1 base, J shed 4 bases, and the junction held 7 bases outside the gene matches. The CDR3 loop spans 15 amino acids. In germline, CDR1 is SQVTM, CDR2 ANQGSEA. The CDR3 DNA reads TGCAGCGTTGAAGGGGGACAGGGTGGAGTAGAGACCCAGTACTTC. Residues: CSVEGGQGGVETQYF.

This clonotype was observed a handful of times. The genes are TRBV18 and TRBJ2-3; 10 bases are shared with TRBD2. The germline V gene encodes CDR1 KGHSH and CDR2 LQKENI. There are 14 residues in the CDR3. Trimming at V came to 6 bases and at J to 4 bases, leaving 4 bases not matched to a gene. CDR3 loop: CASSASGSPDTQYF. For the CDR3, the DNA is TGTGCCAGCTCGGCTAGCGGGAGTCCAGATACGCAGTATTTT.

This clonotype was found a few times. The chain is built from TRBV6-2 or TRBV6-3 and TRBJ1-1; TRBD1 matches at 8 bases. Germline trimming cut 6 bases from V and 6 bases from J; bases unmatched to any gene: 9. CDR1 is MNHEY and CDR2 is SVGEGT in the germline V gene. The CDR3 contains 14 residues. The CDR3 DNA sequence: TGTGCCAGCAGACTTGACAGGGGAGTCGCTGAAGCTTTCTTT. Encoded protein: CASRLDRGVAEAFF.

V gene TRBV12-3 or TRBV12-4 combines with J gene TRBJ2-6; D gene unclear. V was trimmed by 7 bases and J by 4 bases, leaving 20 bases between them. The CDR3 consists of 17 residues. The CDR3 is CASKRAGVSGGANVLTF. CDR3 nucleotide sequence: TGTGCCAGCAAACGGGCAGGCGTCTCTGGAGGGGCCAACGTCCTGACTTTC.

This clonotype was picked up a small number of times. The chain links TRBV4-1 to TRBJ1-5; D uncertain. The V end was cut by 1 base, the J end by 4 bases, with 14 bases between. Germline V gene lookup returns CDR1 MGHRA and CDR2 YSYEKL. The CDR3 spans 16 residues. As DNA, the CDR3 is TGCGCCAGCAGCCAAGGGGCGGCAGGCCCAAATCAGCCCCAGCATTTT. This sequence encodes CASSQGAAGPNQPQHF.

V and J are TRBV4-1 and TRBJ1-4, with D possibly TRBD1 on 5 matching bases. The CDR3 runs 15 residues. Germline V CDR1 and CDR2: MGHRA, YSYEKL. Trimming took off 6 bases at V and 8 bases at J, with 19 bases between the two ends. The DNA of the CDR3 is TGCGCCAGCAGGCCGGGACTCACTGGGAGGGAAAAACTGTTTTTT. Encoded protein: CASRPGLTGREKLFF.

In this sample, this clonotype turned up many times. The chain has TRBV5-1 and TRBJ2-2; tentative D call: TRBD1 (5 bases). The CDR3 is made up of 15 amino acids. Trimming removed 2 bases from V and 4 bases from J, with 12 bases in between. The germline CDR1 and CDR2 sequences are SGHRS and YFSETQ. CDR3 DNA: TGCGCCAGCAGCTTCTCGGCAGGGCTCACCGGGGAGCTGTTTTTT. Residues: CASSFSAGLTGELFF.

The CDR3 sequence is CASSDTGGMDNEQFF. In DNA form, the CDR3 reads TGTGCCAGCAGTGATACAGGGGGGATGGACAATGAGCAGTTCTTC. The chain links TRBV25-1 to TRBJ2-1, with 8 bases matching TRBD1. The CDR3 has 15 amino acids. Germline values: CDR1 MGHDK, CDR2 SYGVNS. V gave up 3 bases and J gave up 5 bases; unmatched junction bases: 6.

The rearrangement links TRBV2 to TRBJ2-1, with a possible D match to TRBD2 (5 bases). Germline V gives CDR1 SNHLY, CDR2 FYNNEI. This CDR3 comprises 13 residues. V lost 7 bases and J lost 9, with 16 bases in between. The CDR3: CASNYRAGGEQFF. CDR3 bases: TGTGCCAGCAACTACCGGGCTGGAGGTGAGCAGTTCTTC.

The J gene is TRBJ2-7, the V gene TRBV3-1; 10 bases are shared with TRBD2. The length of the CDR3 is 14 residues. Germline-derived CDR1 and CDR2 are LGHDT and YNNKEL (reference sequence). V lost 3 bases to trimming and J lost 4 bases; unmatched junction nucleotides: 3. The CDR3 DNA sequence: TGTGCCAGCAGCCACGGACTAGCGGAGTACGAGCAGTACTTC. This encodes CASSHGLAEYEQYF.

The rearrangement links TRBV5-1 to TRBJ2-3, with a tentative D call TRBD1 (5 bases). This CDR3 comprises 15 residues. Looked up from germline, CDR1 is SGHRS and CDR2 is YFSETQ. V lost 0 bases, J lost 4 bases, and 12 bases lay in between. CDR3 sequence (DNA): TGCGCCAGCAGCTTGGAGGGGTTGGGGCCAGATACGCAGTATTTT. This gives the protein CASSLEGLGPDTQYF.

The chain couples TRBV21-1 to TRBJ2-1; the table assigns TRBD2, which was not confirmed against the DNA. TRBV21-1 is listed as a pseudogene. CDR3 length: 11 residues. The CDR3 DNA sequence: TGTGCCGGCTGGCCGGTGGGAGGAACGTTCTTC. It specifies CAGWPVGGTFF.

This clonotype came up a few times. This rearrangement joins TRBV20-1 to TRBJ2-1; D is undetermined. The germline CDR1 and CDR2 sequences are DFQATT and SNEGSKA (reference sequence). Trimming removed 4 bases at V and 0 bases at J, with 7 bases between. This CDR3 region has 13 residues. CDR3 in DNA: TGCAGTGCTAATCCCTACTCCTACAATGAGCAGTTCTTC. Its translation is CSANPYSYNEQFF.

In this sample, this clonotype turned up many times. The chain joins TRBV2 to TRBJ2-3; D ambiguous. V lost 4 bases, J lost 4 bases, and 12 bases lay in between. The V gene's germline CDR1 is SNHLY and CDR2 FYNNEI. The CDR3 has 14 amino acids. The CDR3: CASSVWQPPDTQYF. CDR3 DNA: TGTGCCAGCAGTGTTTGGCAACCCCCAGATACGCAGTATTTT.

This clonotype was observed many times. In DNA form, the CDR3 reads TGCGCCAGCAGCCTACAGGGGGCCCACACTGAAGCTTTCTTT. It is translated as CASSLQGAHTEAFF. V usage is TRBV5-1 and J usage is TRBJ1-1; 9 nucleotides align to TRBD1. The CDR3 runs to 14 residues. Germline CDR1 is SGHRS and CDR2 is YFSETQ. With V trimmed by 4 bases and J by 3 bases, 4 bases remained unmatched.

The V gene is TRBV2, the J gene TRBJ1-1; D is unclear. V dropped 5 bases and J dropped 4 bases, with 14 bases sitting between them. The CDR3 has 14 amino acids. Germline-derived CDR1 and CDR2 are SNHLY and FYNNEI. CDR3 sequence reads: CASSPRAGTTEAFF. The CDR3, as DNA: TGTGCCAGCAGTCCTCGGGCAGGTACCACTGAAGCTTTCTTT.